Each of the 28 T cell receptor beta chains below was sequenced from the same sample in a study of blood T cell repertoires in COVID-19. Method: immunoSEQ multiplex PCR; TCRdb's copy keeps in-frame clones and lacks some. This sample yields around 240,000 clones, of which just under 90% are seen a single time; 0.85% to 0.95% belongs to the top ten. Material: PBMCs or T cells enriched from blood (not recorded which). The origin of the receptors is a man aged 45-65 years who had been exposed to COVID-19.

The V call is TRBV21-1, the J call TRBJ2-1; the DNA was not compared with TRBD2, the D call given in the table. TRBV21-1 is classified as a pseudogene. The CDR3 consists of 14 residues. In nucleotides, the CDR3 is TGTGCCAGCAGCAAACTCCGTGCGGTACATGAGCAGTTCTTC. Translated, it gives CASSKLRAVHEQFF.

The gene calls are TRBV5-1 and TRBJ1-1, with D hard to call. Trimming stripped 4 bases from V and 2 bases from J, with 15 bases between. The germline V gene has CDR1 SGHRS and CDR2 YFSETQ. CDR3 length: 15 amino acids. Written as DNA, the CDR3 is TGCGCCAGCAGCCTTCTTGCGGGTGGAAACACTGAAGCTTTCTTT. This translates into CASSLLAGGNTEAFF.

This clone was found once. This sequence joins TRBV19 and TRBJ1-5; D remains unclear. V lost 6 bases and J lost 4, with 7 bases in between. The CDR3 has 12 residues. CDR1 and CDR2 from the germline V gene are LNHDA and SQIVND (reference sequence). CDR3 coding DNA: TGTGCCAGTAGGCCCTATAATCAGCCCCAGCATTTT. This encodes CASRPYNQPQHF.

The rearrangement links TRBV28 to TRBJ2-7, with D tentatively TRBD1 (6 bases). V shed 6 bases and J shed 3 bases, with 15 bases lying between them. The length of the CDR3 is 14 residues. Germline V gene lookup returns CDR1 MDHEN and CDR2 SYDVKM. CDR3 region: CASRSGQLSYEQYF. CDR3 in DNA: TGTGCCAGCAGGTCGGGACAACTAAGCTACGAGCAGTACTTC.

The V gene is TRBV3-1 (or the pseudogene TRBV3-2), the J gene TRBJ1-5; TRBD1 matches 8 bases. The germline V gene has CDR1 LGHDT and CDR2 YNNKEL (reference sequence). Trimming cost V 6 bases and J 4 bases; bases outside gene matches: 8. The CDR3 consists of 15 residues. The CDR3 loop reads CASSPRTGHNQPQHF. CDR3 DNA sequence: TGTGCCAGCAGTCCCCGGACAGGGCATAATCAGCCCCAGCATTTT.

The V call is TRBV19, the J call TRBJ1-4; 8 bases line up with TRBD1. Germline CDR1 and CDR2: LNHDA and SQIVND (reference sequence). V dropped 5 bases and J dropped 7; count of bases not matched to a gene: 3. This CDR3 region has 13 residues. The CDR3 DNA reads TGTGCCAGTAGTGAGGACAGGGTTGAAAAACTGTTTTTT. Translated, it gives CASSEDRVEKLFF.

This clone appeared a single time. The chain employs TRBV7-9 and TRBJ2-3; TRBD2 matches at 7 bases. The germline gives CDR1 SEHNR, CDR2 FQNEAQ (reference sequence). The CDR3 totals 14 residues. Trimming took 3 bases from V and 3 from J; bases not matched to a gene: 3. The CDR3 DNA sequence: TGTGCCAGCAGCTTGAGCGGGGTAACAGATACGCAGTATTTT. Translating it yields CASSLSGVTDTQYF.

CDR3 in DNA: TGTGCCAGCAGTGATCGGGGACAGCTCCATCAGCCCCAGCATTTT. It yields the protein CASSDRGQLHQPQHF. The chain is built from TRBV2 and TRBJ1-5; the match to TRBD1 covers 7 bases. The junction had 7 bases not matched to a gene; V was cut back by 3 bases and J by 5 bases. This CDR3 spans 15 amino acids. In germline, CDR1 is SNHLY, CDR2 FYNNEI.

The chain combines TRBV5-1 with TRBJ2-2; D possibly corresponds to TRBD1 (5 bases). V was pared by 3 bases and J by 4 bases, with 7 bases between. The germline V gene has CDR1 SGHRS and CDR2 YFSETQ. CDR3 length: 13 amino acids. CDR3 protein: CASSYDSTGELFF. The CDR3 region has the DNA TGCGCCAGCAGCTACGACAGCACCGGGGAGCTGTTTTTT.

V usage is TRBV9 and J usage is TRBJ1-1; a possible D gene is TRBD1 (6 bases). This CDR3 contains 14 residues. V lost 2 bases and J lost 3, with 11 bases in between. Per germline, CDR1 SGDLS and CDR2 YYNGEE. The DNA for the CDR3 is TGTGCCAGCAGCGTCGGAGGGGGGGACACTGAAGCTTTCTTT. Translating gives CASSVGGGDTEAFF.

V gene TRBV28 combines with J gene TRBJ1-4, with 8 bases matching TRBD1. Germline values: CDR1 MDHEN, CDR2 SYDVKM. The CDR3 spans 14 residues. V dropped 7 bases and J dropped 2; count of bases not matched to a gene: 3. CDR3 coding DNA: TGTGCCAGCACCAGGACAGGGACTAATGAAAAACTGTTTTTT. This sequence encodes CASTRTGTNEKLFF.

The chain is built from TRBV4-1 and TRBJ1-3; TRBD1 is a possible D gene (5 bases). The CDR3 is made up of 16 amino acids. V was trimmed by 4 bases and J by 4 bases, leaving 17 bases between them. The V gene's germline CDR1 is MGHRA and CDR2 YSYEKL. DNA for the CDR3: TGCGCCAGCAGCCCAGGGTGGGAGGGGTTCGGAAACACCATATATTTT. It specifies CASSPGWEGFGNTIYF.

The chain uses TRBV5-4 and TRBJ1-1; D might be TRBD1 (5 bases). Trimming shortened V by 0 bases and J by 1 base, and 10 bases separated the two germline ends. CDR3 length: 15 residues. Germline V gene data show CDR1 as SGHNT and CDR2 as YYREEE (reference sequence). CDR3 sequence: CASSLARVENTEAFF. The CDR3, as DNA: TGTGCCAGCAGCTTGGCCAGGGTTGAGAACACTGAAGCTTTCTTT. Based on the CDR3 plus reference TRBV5-4 and TRBJ1-1, the full variable domain is ETGVTQSPTHLIKTRGQQVTLRCSSQSGHNTVSWYQQALGQGPQFIFQYYREEENGRGNFPPRFSGLQFPNYSSELNVNALELDDSALYLCASSLARVENTEAFFGQGTRLTVV.

J is TRBJ1-2 and V is TRBV24-1, with TRBD1 identical over 9 bases. This CDR3 is 14 amino acids long. Germline values: CDR1 KGHDR, CDR2 SFDVKD. The V segment lost 6 bases and the J segment 4 bases; nucleotides outside the gene matches: 5. This chain's CDR3 is CATSSGTGTYGYTF. The CDR3 DNA follows: TGTGCCACCAGTTCCGGGACAGGGACCTATGGCTACACCTTC.

The rearrangement links TRBV11-2 to TRBJ1-1; weak D call: TRBD1 (5 bases). Trimming took off 1 base at V and 0 bases at J, with 12 bases between the two ends. The germline V gene has CDR1 SGHAT and CDR2 FQNNGV. The CDR3 covers 16 residues. CDR3 DNA sequence: TGTGCCAGCAGCTTAGCCCGGGGGACCCTGAACACTGAAGCTTTCTTT. This sequence encodes CASSLARGTLNTEAFF.

This chain links TRBV11-3 with TRBJ1-1; D gene ambiguous. The germline V and J ends were trimmed by 10 bases and 0 bases, with 15 bases remaining between them. The germline V gene encodes CDR1 SGHNT and CDR2 YENEEA. The CDR3 is made up of 14 amino acids. This chain's CDR3 is CATKSELMNTEAFF. The CDR3 bases are TGTGCCACCAAATCGGAGCTAATGAACACTGAAGCTTTCTTT.

J is TRBJ1-1 and V is TRBV5-6, with 11 bases fitting TRBD1. J was trimmed by 5 bases and V by 0 bases; bases with no gene match: 3. The CDR3 spans 15 residues. Germline V CDR1 and CDR2: SGHDT, YYEEEE. CDR3 sequence (DNA): TGTGCCAGCAGCTTGGTAGGACAGGGGGCGACTGAAGCTTTCTTT. It is translated as CASSLVGQGATEAFF. Filled out from reference TRBV5-6 and TRBJ1-1, the complete variable domain reads DAGVTQSPTHLIKTRGQQVTLRCSPKSGHDTVSWYQQALGQGPQFIFQYYEEEERQRGNFPDRFSGHQFPNYSSELNVNALLLGDSALYLCASSLVGQGATEAFFGQGTRLTVV.

J is TRBJ2-5 and V is TRBV5-4, with a weak D call TRBD1 (6 bases). The CDR3 runs 15 residues. The ends were cut back, 2 bases at V and 2 bases at J, with 13 bases in the middle. The V gene's germline CDR1 is SGHNT and CDR2 YYREEE (reference sequence). The CDR3 region is CASSFGKGGQETQYF. The CDR3 DNA is TGTGCCAGCAGCTTCGGAAAAGGGGGTCAAGAGACCCAGTACTTC.

This rearrangement joins TRBV29-1 to TRBJ1-4; D is perhaps TRBD1 (6 bases). Germline CDR1 SQVTM, CDR2 ANQGSEA. This CDR3 spans 14 amino acids. The germline V and J ends were trimmed by 8 bases and 6 bases, with 19 bases remaining between them. In nucleotides, the CDR3 is TGCAGCATCCGACGTACAGGGCTTGATGAAAAACTGTTTTTT. It yields the protein CSIRRTGLDEKLFF.

The chain carries TRBV28 and TRBJ1-1; 7 bases fit TRBD1. The CDR3 runs to 14 residues. Germline lookup yields CDR1 MDHEN and CDR2 SYDVKM. Trimming cost V 6 bases and J 5 bases; bases outside gene matches: 9. The CDR3, as DNA: TGTGCCAGCAGCTACGAAGGGGGCGGTACTGAAGCTTTCTTT. Translation: CASSYEGGGTEAFF.

This clone was seen more than once but under ten times. The chain joins TRBV24-1 to TRBJ1-1; D remains ambiguous. V lost 6 bases and J 11 bases, leaving 15 bases between the germline ends. This CDR3 contains 12 residues. CDR1 is KGHDR, CDR2 SFDVKD, per germline. The CDR3 spells CATSSGSGAAFF. The CDR3 nucleotides are TGTGCCACCAGTTCCGGATCCGGAGCGGCTTTCTTT.

The table lists this clone with a count of one. This rearrangement joins TRBV5-6 to TRBJ1-1; the match to TRBD1 covers 9 bases. Looked up from germline, CDR1 is SGHDT and CDR2 is YYEEEE. The CDR3 has 12 residues. J was trimmed by 10 bases and V by 3 bases; bases with no gene match: 4. Here the CDR3 DNA reads TGTGCCAGCAGCTCCGGACAGGGGCTAGCTTTCTTT. Its translation: CASSSGQGLAFF. Full variable domain (rest looked up from reference TRBV5-6 and TRBJ1-1): DAGVTQSPTHLIKTRGQQVTLRCSPKSGHDTVSWYQQALGQGPQFIFQYYEEEERQRGNFPDRFSGHQFPNYSSELNVNALLLGDSALYLCASSSGQGLAFFGQGTRLTVV.

The V gene is TRBV28, the J gene TRBJ1-5, with unresolved D. V was clipped by 1 base and J by 12 bases, with 13 bases between them. Germline V lookup: CDR1 MDHEN, CDR2 SYDVKM. The CDR3 length is 13 residues. As DNA, the CDR3 is TGTGCCAGCAGTTTATTTCGTGGGCCCAACCAGCATTTT. This sequence encodes CASSLFRGPNQHF.

This rearrangement joins TRBV28 to TRBJ1-1; no clear D gene. V was cut by 8 bases and J by 1 base, with 17 bases left in between. This CDR3 region has 15 residues. Germline loops: CDR1 MDHEN, CDR2 SYDVKM. This CDR3 is CASLNYRGQNTEAFF. Written as DNA, the CDR3 is TGTGCCAGCCTTAACTACCGCGGGCAGAACACTGAAGCTTTCTTT.

The gene calls are TRBV5-1 and TRBJ2-7; TRBD2 agrees at 14 bases. Germline trimming cut 0 bases from V and 6 bases from J; bases unmatched to any gene: 2. From germline, CDR1 is SGHRS and CDR2 YFSETQ. The CDR3 spans 15 residues. CDR3 region: CASSLGGLAGGEQYV. Here the CDR3 DNA reads TGCGCCAGCAGCTTGGGAGGACTAGCGGGAGGCGAGCAGTACGTC.

J is TRBJ2-1 and V is TRBV3-1 (or the pseudogene TRBV3-2); 7 bases match TRBD2. The trim removed 2 bases at V and 8 bases at J, leaving 6 bases unmatched. In germline, CDR1 is LGHDT, CDR2 YNNKEL (reference sequence). The CDR3 loop spans 14 amino acids. The CDR3, as DNA: TGTGCCAGCAGCCAAAGTTTAGCGGGCTATGAGCAGTTCTTC. It is translated as CASSQSLAGYEQFF.

The gene calls are TRBV7-9 and TRBJ1-2, with TRBD1 matching over 9 bases. The CDR3 has 14 amino acids. V trimming: 0 bases; J trimming: 5 bases; junction bases outside the gene matches: 1. The germline V gene encodes CDR1 SEHNR and CDR2 FQNEAQ (reference sequence). The CDR3 nucleotides read TGTGCCAGCAGCTTAGCGACAGGGGGATATGGCTACACCTTC. Translating it yields CASSLATGGYGYTF. Full variable domain (outside the CDR3, taken from reference TRBV7-9 and TRBJ1-2): DTGVSQNPRHKITKRGQNVTFRCDPISEHNRLYWYRQTLGQGPEFLTYFQNEAQLEKSRLLSDRFSAERPKGSFSTLEIQRTEQGDSAMYLCASSLATGGYGYTFGSGTRLTVV.

The chain couples TRBV5-1 to TRBJ2-1, with D possibly TRBD2 on 6 matching bases. This CDR3 is 16 amino acids long. Trimming pared 0 bases from V and 2 bases from J, leaving 12 bases between. Germline V gene lookup returns CDR1 SGHRS and CDR2 YFSETQ. CDR3 in amino acids: CASSLAPGRAYNEQFF. In DNA form, the CDR3 reads TGCGCCAGCAGCTTGGCCCCCGGGAGAGCCTACAATGAGCAGTTCTTC.